The 32 T cell receptor beta chains below were found in one sample sequenced in a study of vaccination and CD4 T cells after COVID-19. With the Oncomine TCR Beta short-read assay, DNA from cultured CD4+ T cells was sequenced. A single record per CDR3 protein comes from TCRdb applying MiXCR to the PCR reads. The repertoire holds 25,000 to 30,000 distinct CDR3 sequences, with 50% to 65% as singletons. These receptors lack a known antigen. Noted treatment: roughly 11-day PBMC culture with coronavirus spike peptide pools or control peptides (ViraFEST assay). This specimen was CD4+ T cells from blood, cultured in vitro, taken before SARS-CoV-2 vaccination. These receptor sequences come from a human donor who received a COVID-19 vaccine.

This clonotype was picked up a small number of times. The genes are TRBV12-3 or TRBV12-4 and TRBJ1-6, with a weak D call TRBD1 (6 bases). Trimming removed 6 bases from V and 4 bases from J, with 10 bases in between. The CDR3 is 14 residues long. The CDR3, as DNA: TGTGCCAGCAGGCGGACAGATTATAATTCACCCCTCCACTTT. Its translation is CASRRTDYNSPLHF.

The CDR3 protein is CASDRVNGELFF. The CDR3, as DNA: TGTGCCTCGGACAGGGTAAACGGGGAGCTGTTTTTT. The rearrangement joins TRBV2 to TRBJ2-2; 8 bases match TRBD1. The CDR3 has 12 amino acids. CDR1 and CDR2 (germline): SNHLY, FYNNEI. V dropped 11 bases and J dropped 7; count of bases not matched to a gene: 6. Supplemented by reference TRBV2 and TRBJ2-2, the full variable domain reads EPEVTQTPSHQVTQMGQEVILRCVPISNHLYFYWYRQILGQKVEFLVSFYNNEISEKSEIFDDQFSVERPDGSNFTLKIRSTKLEDSAMYFCASDRVNGELFFGEGSRLTVL.

This clonotype was detected only a few times. The rearrangement uses TRBV19 and TRBJ1-6; D gene uncertain. Trimming cost V 5 bases and J 7 bases, with 18 bases left between them. The CDR3 spans 16 residues. Germline assignment: CDR1 LNHDA and CDR2 SQIVND (reference sequence). CDR3 DNA: TGTGCCAGTAGTCCTCAGCGTTTGACTTTGAATTCACCCCTCCACTTT. Translation: CASSPQRLTLNSPLHF.

This chain joins TRBV2 and TRBJ2-5; a weak D match, TRBD1 (5 bases). Trimming shortened V by 8 bases and J by 5 bases, and 18 bases separated the two germline ends. CDR1 SNHLY and CDR2 FYNNEI come from the germline V gene. The CDR3 contains 14 residues. Here the CDR3 DNA reads TGTGCCAGCTTAGGAAGGGGCGACTGGGAGACCCAGTACTTC. This sequence encodes CASLGRGDWETQYF.

The chain is built from TRBV11-3 and TRBJ2-1; D is uncertain. Germline CDR1 reads SGHNT; CDR2 reads YENEEA. The CDR3 contains 14 residues. The germline V and J ends were trimmed by 1 base and 0 bases, with 4 bases remaining between them. As DNA, the CDR3 is TGTGCCAGCAGCTTAGGGGGCTCCTACAATGAGCAGTTCTTC. Amino acid sequence: CASSLGGSYNEQFF.

The table lists this clonotype with a few counts. The chain couples TRBV25-1 to TRBJ2-2; D unresolved. Trimming took off 4 bases at V and 0 bases at J, with 6 bases between the two ends. The CDR3 is 14 amino acids. From germline, CDR1 is MGHDK and CDR2 SYGVNS. The CDR3 loop reads CASSVTPNTGELFF. CDR3 DNA: TGTGCCAGCAGTGTGACACCGAACACCGGGGAGCTGTTTTTT.

The CDR3 here is CSARDSTGTGSLSPLHF. The CDR3 DNA follows: TGCAGTGCTAGAGATTCCACCGGGACAGGGTCGCTCTCACCCCTCCACTTT. The chain is built from TRBV20-1 and TRBJ1-6; 9 bases line up with TRBD1. Germline values: CDR1 DFQATT, CDR2 SNEGSKA (reference sequence). This CDR3 spans 17 amino acids. J was trimmed by 10 bases and V by 0 bases; bases with no gene match: 13.

This clonotype has a handful of counts. The chain employs TRBV20-1 and TRBJ2-3, with D uncertain. Trimming took off 5 bases at V and 2 bases at J, with 14 bases between the two ends. The CDR3 covers 14 residues. The germline gives CDR1 DFQATT, CDR2 SNEGSKA (reference sequence). The CDR3 DNA sequence: TGCAGTGCTCACCCAAACTCTTACACAGATACGCAGTATTTT. Translated, it gives CSAHPNSYTDTQYF.

This chain uses TRBV21-1 with TRBJ1-6; the D segment call TRBD1 is taken from the table without a DNA check. TRBV21-1 is designated a pseudogene. The CDR3 totals 21 residues. DNA of the CDR3: TGTGCCAGCAGCAAAATGAGAGACAGCTGCGCGAGACCGTACTATAATTCACCCCTCCACTTT. It specifies CASSKMRDSCARPYYNSPLHF.

As to this clonotype: Given the absence of the conserved phenylalanine or tryptophan at the CDR3 end, a read error is likely. The genes are TRBV27 and TRBJ2-2; a possible D gene is TRBD1 (5 bases). The V gene lost 3 bases and the J gene lost 4 bases, with 9 bases spanning the gap. The CDR3 runs to 14 residues. Per the germline V gene, CDR1 is MNHEY and CDR2 is SMNVEV (reference sequence). CDR3 residues: CASSFSQATGELFS. CDR3 coding DNA: TGTGCCAGCAGTTTTTCACAGGCCACCGGGGAGCTGTTTTCT.

The chain recombines TRBV14 with TRBJ2-3, with 8 bases aligning to TRBD2. The CDR3 extends over 16 amino acids. In germline, CDR1 is SGHDN, CDR2 FVKESK. V trimming: 5 bases; J trimming: 4 bases; junction bases outside the gene matches: 11. The CDR3 nucleotides are TGTGCCAGCAGCTCACTACCGGGACTAGGGTCAGATACGCAGTATTTT. Translated, it gives CASSSLPGLGSDTQYF.

The rearrangement links TRBV7-9 to TRBJ1-4, with 7 bases fitting TRBD1. The CDR3 length is 13 residues. Germline-derived CDR1 and CDR2 are SEHNR and FQNEAQ (reference sequence). V dropped 5 bases and J dropped 5; count of bases not matched to a gene: 2. The CDR3 sequence is CASSETGNEKLFF. CDR3 coding DNA: TGTGCCAGCAGCGAGACAGGGAATGAAAAACTGTTTTTT. The entire variable domain, with the rest obtained from reference TRBV7-9 and TRBJ1-4, is as follows: DTGVSQNPRHKITKRGQNVTFRCDPISEHNRLYWYRQTLGQGPEFLTYFQNEAQLEKSRLLSDRFSAERPKGSFSTLEIQRTEQGDSAMYLCASSETGNEKLFFGSGTQLSVL.

This clonotype was seen a few times. Here the CDR3 reads CASSWTSGVKDTQYF. The CDR3 DNA reads as TGTGCCAGCAGCTGGACTAGCGGGGTGAAAGATACGCAGTATTTT. V and J are TRBV7-6 and TRBJ2-3, with TRBD2 matching 12 bases. The germline CDR1 and CDR2 sequences are SGHVS and FNYEAQ. Trimming took 4 bases from V and 5 from J; bases not matched to a gene: 4. This CDR3 is 15 amino acids long.

This clonotype was counted only a few times. This rearrangement joins TRBV19 to TRBJ2-7, with 8 bases that match TRBD1. This CDR3 comprises 14 residues. The V segment lost 3 bases and the J segment 5 bases; nucleotides outside the gene matches: 6. Germline V gives CDR1 LNHDA, CDR2 SQIVND (reference sequence). This CDR3 reads CASSIQGACHEQYF. The CDR3 DNA reads TGTGCCAGTAGTATTCAGGGGGCTTGCCACGAGCAGTACTTC. The full variable domain, with the rest looked up from reference TRBV19 and TRBJ2-7, is DGGITQSPKYLFRKEGQNVTLSCEQNLNHDAMYWYRQDPGQGLRLIYYSQIVNDFQKGDIAEGYSVSREKKESFPLTVTSAQKNPTAFYLCASSIQGACHEQYFGPGTRLTVT.

This clonotype came up once. CDR3 sequence reads: CAIPSWNEQFF. The CDR3 DNA reads as TGTGCCATCCCCAGTTGGAATGAGCAGTTCTTC. The rearrangement joins TRBV19 to TRBJ2-1; D unclear. This CDR3 contains 11 residues. Germline V gene data show CDR1 as LNHDA and CDR2 as SQIVND (reference sequence). The ends were cut back, 10 bases at V and 7 bases at J, with 11 bases in the middle.

This clonotype occurred once. The V gene is TRBV7-2, the J gene TRBJ2-1; D unresolved. CDR1 and CDR2 (germline): SGHTA, FQGNSA. This CDR3 spans 15 amino acids. V lost 5 bases, J lost 0 bases, and 11 bases lay in between. This CDR3 is CASSPQPVSYNEQFF. The CDR3 DNA follows: TGTGCCAGCAGCCCCCAACCTGTCTCCTACAATGAGCAGTTCTTC.

The chain uses TRBV2 and TRBJ2-5; D is uncertain. V lost 2 bases and J 4 bases, leaving 14 bases between the germline ends. Germline lookup yields CDR1 SNHLY and CDR2 FYNNEI. The CDR3 loop spans 15 amino acids. The chain's CDR3 is CASSESTSRGETQYF. As DNA, the CDR3 is TGTGCCAGCAGTGAATCTACCAGCAGAGGAGAGACCCAGTACTTC. Together with reference TRBV2 and TRBJ2-5, the CDR3 gives the full variable domain: EPEVTQTPSHQVTQMGQEVILRCVPISNHLYFYWYRQILGQKVEFLVSFYNNEISEKSEIFDDQFSVERPDGSNFTLKIRSTKLEDSAMYFCASSESTSRGETQYFGPGTRLLVL.

This clonotype turned up a few times. V usage is TRBV7-6 and J usage is TRBJ1-6; perhaps TRBD1 as D (6 bases). Germline lookup yields CDR1 SGHVS and CDR2 FNYEAQ. Deletions cut 5 bases from V and 10 bases from J, with 15 bases between. CDR3 length equals 14 residues. The CDR3: CASSLGQLRSPLHF. CDR3 sequence (DNA): TGTGCCAGCAGCCTTGGACAGCTTCGATCACCCCTCCACTTT.

The chain has TRBV3-1 and TRBJ2-5, with D possibly TRBD1 on 6 matching bases. This CDR3 is 15 amino acids long. Germline values: CDR1 LGHDT, CDR2 YNNKEL (reference sequence). Trimming left V 7 bases short and J 4 bases short, with 19 bases between. The CDR3 DNA sequence: TGTGCCAGCACCGTCGGGCCACAGGGTGGAGAGACCCAGTACTTC. It is translated as CASTVGPQGGETQYF.

This clonotype was found a few times. This sequence joins TRBV20-1 and TRBJ2-5; D remains ambiguous. In germline, CDR1 is DFQATT, CDR2 SNEGSKA (reference sequence). With 3 bases removed from V and 5 bases from J, the gap between germline ends came to 19 bases. This CDR3 is 15 amino acids long. The CDR3 loop is CSASSGLDIQETQYF. In DNA form, the CDR3 reads TGCAGTGCTAGTAGTGGGCTCGACATTCAGGAGACCCAGTACTTC.

Turning to this clonotype: A read error may produce the germline difference seen at one junction end. J is TRBJ1-2 and V is TRBV14, with TRBD1 as a possible D gene (6 bases). The germline V gene has CDR1 SGHDN and CDR2 FVKESK. The CDR3 extends over 16 amino acids. The CDR3 reads CASSRSRAGDQYGCTF. The CDR3 nucleotides are TGTGCCAGCAGCCGGAGCCGGGCAGGGGATCAGTATGGCTGCACCTTC.

This chain connects TRBV7-2 to TRBJ1-2; D is uncertain. Germline lookup yields CDR1 SGHTA and CDR2 FQGNSA. The CDR3 consists of 11 residues. V was clipped by 2 bases and J by 8 bases, with 6 bases between them. The CDR3 spells CASSLKIGYTF. CDR3 DNA sequence: TGTGCCAGCAGCTTAAAGATCGGCTACACCTTC.

This sequence joins TRBV7-3 and TRBJ1-6, with a tentative D call TRBD1 (5 bases). Trimming took off 1 base at V and 7 bases at J, with 11 bases between the two ends. Germline V gene sequence: CDR1 SGHTA, CDR2 FQGTGA. The CDR3 contains 15 residues. This CDR3 is CASSLNPGMNSPLHF. The DNA of the CDR3 is TGTGCCAGCAGCTTAAACCCAGGGATGAATTCACCCCTCCACTTT.

The chain recombines TRBV20-1 with TRBJ1-2; 8 bases are shared with TRBD1. The germline V gene has CDR1 DFQATT and CDR2 SNEGSKA (reference sequence). The CDR3 runs 15 residues. With V trimmed by 0 bases and J by 8 bases, 11 bases remained unmatched. This CDR3 reads CSARDLTSGGGGYTF. In DNA form, the CDR3 reads TGCAGTGCTAGAGATCTCACTTCAGGGGGCGGCGGCTACACCTTC.

The J gene is TRBJ2-1, the V gene TRBV2, with 8 bases aligning to TRBD2. V gave up 2 bases and J gave up 6 bases; unmatched junction bases: 6. The CDR3 spans 15 residues. Per germline, CDR1 SNHLY and CDR2 FYNNEI. The chain's CDR3 is CASSEKRGWGNEQFF. CDR3 DNA: TGTGCCAGCAGTGAAAAGCGGGGGTGGGGCAATGAGCAGTTCTTC.

V gene TRBV27 combines with J gene TRBJ2-7; 12 bases fit TRBD2. Germline CDR1 MNHEY, CDR2 SMNVEV (reference sequence). V shed 4 bases and J 3 bases; nucleotides not matched to a gene: 1. The CDR3 sequence is 14 residues long. The DNA of the CDR3 is TGTGCCAGCAGTTCTAGCGGGGGGGGCTACGAGCAGTACTTC. Translated: CASSSSGGGYEQYF.

V is TRBV19 and J is TRBJ2-2, with D perhaps given as TRBD1 or TRBD2 (5 bases each). Trimming shortened V by 2 bases and J by 5 bases, and 12 bases separated the two germline ends. The V gene's germline CDR1 is LNHDA and CDR2 SQIVND (reference sequence). The CDR3 contains 15 residues. CDR3 in amino acids: CASSISLGDTGELFF. Written as DNA, the CDR3 is TGTGCCAGTAGTATATCCTTGGGGGATACCGGGGAGCTGTTTTTT. Supplemented by reference TRBV19 and TRBJ2-2, the full variable domain reads DGGITQSPKYLFRKEGQNVTLSCEQNLNHDAMYWYRQDPGQGLRLIYYSQIVNDFQKGDIAEGYSVSREKKESFPLTVTSAQKNPTAFYLCASSISLGDTGELFFGEGSRLTVL.

A few counts support this clonotype. CDR3 sequence: CSARVPSGVLPAKNIQYF. For the CDR3, the DNA is TGCAGTGCTAGAGTTCCGTCGGGGGTCCTACCAGCCAAAAACATTCAGTACTTC. The V and J genes are TRBV20-1 and TRBJ2-4; D perhaps matches TRBD2 (6 bases). Germline loops: CDR1 DFQATT, CDR2 SNEGSKA (reference sequence). Deletions cut 1 base from V and 0 bases from J, with 19 bases between. The CDR3 spans 18 residues.

The chain recombines TRBV29-1 with TRBJ2-3; 8 bases are a match to TRBD1. The length of the CDR3 is 13 residues. Germline lookup yields CDR1 SQVTM and CDR2 ANQGSEA. Trimming took 3 bases from V and 5 from J; bases not matched to a gene: 4. The CDR3 is CSVDRGRGDTQYF. As DNA, the CDR3 is TGCAGCGTTGACAGGGGGCGAGGAGATACGCAGTATTTT.

Only a few counts were recorded for this clonotype. The chain is built from TRBV7-8 and TRBJ2-3, with 9 bases that match TRBD1. V gave up 5 bases and J gave up 1 base; unmatched junction bases: 4. The CDR3 has 15 amino acids. CDR1 SGHVS and CDR2 FQNEAQ come from the germline V gene. The chain's CDR3 is CASSLRTGGTDTQYF. CDR3 bases: TGTGCCAGCAGCCTAAGGACAGGGGGCACAGATACGCAGTATTTT.

The chain is built from TRBV5-6 and TRBJ1-2; TRBD1 matches at 8 bases. Germline trimming cut 5 bases from V and 4 bases from J; bases unmatched to any gene: 16. The germline CDR1 and CDR2 sequences are SGHDT and YYEEEE. The CDR3 is 17 residues long. The CDR3 region is CASSLDRVRYGGYGYTF. CDR3 sequence (DNA): TGTGCCAGCAGTCTGGACAGGGTGAGGTATGGTGGCTATGGCTACACCTTC.

This rearrangement joins TRBV6-5 to TRBJ1-5; perhaps TRBD1 as D (5 bases). CDR1 is MNHEY and CDR2 is SVGAGI in the germline V gene. Trimming left V 0 bases short and J 5 bases short, with 8 bases between. CDR3 length: 14 residues. DNA for the CDR3: TGTGCCAGCAGTTACTCGGGGGTTGATCAGCCCCAGCATTTT. This sequence encodes CASSYSGVDQPQHF.